This T cell receptor (beta chain) was obtained from a study of OX40 agonist ivuxolimab in advanced cancers. The data were produced by immunoSEQ multiplex PCR, yet TCRdb's version contains in-frame clones alone and is incomplete. The sample has over 15,000 clones, about 83% seen once. Trimming cost V 0 bases and J 4 bases, with 9 bases left between them. This CDR3 spans 14 amino acids. Germline CDR1 and CDR2: KGHSH and LQKENI. This sample comprised CD4+ or CD8+ T cells sorted from blood, obtained in a trial of the OX40 agonist ivuxolimab. This TCR came from an adult with an advanced solid tumor such as melanoma, head and neck, liver or kidney cancer. V gene TRBV18 combines with J gene TRBJ1-2; D unclear. Here the CDR3 DNA reads TGTGCCAGCTCACCACCATCCATTTTCTATGGCTACACCTTC. It translates to CASSPPSIFYGYTF. Complete variable domain (other parts from reference TRBV18 and TRBJ1-2): NAGVMQNPRHLVRRRGQEARLRCSPMKGHSHVYWYRQLPEEGLKFMVYLQKENIIDESGMPKERFSAEFPKEGPSILRIQQVVRGDSAAYFCASSPPSIFYGYTFGSGTRLTVV.